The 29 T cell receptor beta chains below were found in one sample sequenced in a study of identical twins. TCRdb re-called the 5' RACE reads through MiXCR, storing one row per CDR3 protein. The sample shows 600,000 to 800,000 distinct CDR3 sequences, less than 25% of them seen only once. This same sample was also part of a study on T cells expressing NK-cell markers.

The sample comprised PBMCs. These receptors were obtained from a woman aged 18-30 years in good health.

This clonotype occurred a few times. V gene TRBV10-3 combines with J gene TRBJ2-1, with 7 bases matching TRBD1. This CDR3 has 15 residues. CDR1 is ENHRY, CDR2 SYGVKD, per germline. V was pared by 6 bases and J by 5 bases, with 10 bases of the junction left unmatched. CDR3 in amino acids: CAISETGVPNNEQFF. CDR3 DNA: TGTGCCATCAGCGAAACAGGGGTGCCTAACAATGAGCAGTTCTTC.

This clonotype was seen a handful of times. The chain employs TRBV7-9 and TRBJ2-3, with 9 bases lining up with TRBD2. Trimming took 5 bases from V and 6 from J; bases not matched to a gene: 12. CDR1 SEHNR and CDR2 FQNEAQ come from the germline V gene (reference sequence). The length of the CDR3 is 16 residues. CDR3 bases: TGTGCCAGCAGCCGAACTAGCGGGTCGTCGGGGGATACGCAGTATTTT. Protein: CASSRTSGSSGDTQYF.

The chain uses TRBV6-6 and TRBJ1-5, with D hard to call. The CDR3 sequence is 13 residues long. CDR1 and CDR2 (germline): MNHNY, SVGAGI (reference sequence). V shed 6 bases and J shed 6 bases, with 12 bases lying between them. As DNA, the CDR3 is TGTGCCAGCAGCAGCGAGTTGGGTCAGCCCCAGCATTTT. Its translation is CASSSELGQPQHF.

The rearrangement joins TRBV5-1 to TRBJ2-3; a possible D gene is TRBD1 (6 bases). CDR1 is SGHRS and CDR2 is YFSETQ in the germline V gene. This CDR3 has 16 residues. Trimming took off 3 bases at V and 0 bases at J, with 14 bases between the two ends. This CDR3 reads CASSSALQGSTDTQYF. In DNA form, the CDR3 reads TGCGCCAGCAGCTCCGCTCTACAGGGAAGCACAGATACGCAGTATTTT.

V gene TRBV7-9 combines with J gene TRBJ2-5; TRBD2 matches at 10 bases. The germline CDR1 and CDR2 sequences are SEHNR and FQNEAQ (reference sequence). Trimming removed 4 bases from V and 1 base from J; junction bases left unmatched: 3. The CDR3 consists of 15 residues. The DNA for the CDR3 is TGTGCCAGCAGCTCCACTAGCGGGGCCCAAGAGACCCAGTACTTC. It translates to CASSSTSGAQETQYF.

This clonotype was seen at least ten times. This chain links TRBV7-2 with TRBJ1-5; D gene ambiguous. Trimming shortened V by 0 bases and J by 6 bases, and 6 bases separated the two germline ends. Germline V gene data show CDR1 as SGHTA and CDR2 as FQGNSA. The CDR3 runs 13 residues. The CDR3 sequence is CASSLAGGQPQHF. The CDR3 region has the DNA TGTGCCAGCAGCTTAGCAGGAGGTCAGCCCCAGCATTTT.

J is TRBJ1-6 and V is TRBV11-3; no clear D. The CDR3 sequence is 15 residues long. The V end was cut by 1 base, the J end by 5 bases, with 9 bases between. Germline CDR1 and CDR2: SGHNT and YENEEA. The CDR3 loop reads CASSLVGSDNSPLHF. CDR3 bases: TGTGCCAGCAGCTTAGTAGGGTCGGATAATTCACCCCTCCACTTT.

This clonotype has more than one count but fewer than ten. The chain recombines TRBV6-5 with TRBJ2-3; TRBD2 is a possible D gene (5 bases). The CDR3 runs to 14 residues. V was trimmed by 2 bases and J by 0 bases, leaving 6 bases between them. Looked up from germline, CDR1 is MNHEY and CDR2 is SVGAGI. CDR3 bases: TGTGCCAGCAGTTACCAGCGGAGCACAGATACGCAGTATTTT. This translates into CASSYQRSTDTQYF.

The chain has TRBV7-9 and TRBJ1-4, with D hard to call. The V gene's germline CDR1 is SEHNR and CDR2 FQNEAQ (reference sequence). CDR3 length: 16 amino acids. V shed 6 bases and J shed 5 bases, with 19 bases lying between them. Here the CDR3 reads CASSLNDGNENEKLFF. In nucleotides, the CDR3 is TGTGCCAGCAGTCTCAACGACGGTAACGAGAATGAAAAACTGTTTTTT. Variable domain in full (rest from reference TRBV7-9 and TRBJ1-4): DTGVSQNPRHKITKRGQNVTFRCDPISEHNRLYWYRQTLGQGPEFLTYFQNEAQLEKSRLLSDRFSAERPKGSFSTLEIQRTEQGDSAMYLCASSLNDGNENEKLFFGSGTQLSVL.

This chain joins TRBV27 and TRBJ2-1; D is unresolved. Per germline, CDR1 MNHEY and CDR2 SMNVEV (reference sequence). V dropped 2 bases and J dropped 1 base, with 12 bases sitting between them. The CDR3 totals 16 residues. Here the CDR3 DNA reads TGTGCCAGCAGTTTAGGTGGTCTACTATCCTACAATGAGCAGTTCTTC. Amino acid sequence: CASSLGGLLSYNEQFF.

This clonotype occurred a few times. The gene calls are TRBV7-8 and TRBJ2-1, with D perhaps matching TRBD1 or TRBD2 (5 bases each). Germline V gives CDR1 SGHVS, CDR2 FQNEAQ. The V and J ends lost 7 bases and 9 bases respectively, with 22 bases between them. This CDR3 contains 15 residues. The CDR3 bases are TGTGCCAGCACCCGAACCCCCAGGGTCCGGGGTGAGCAGTTCTTC. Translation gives CASTRTPRVRGEQFF.

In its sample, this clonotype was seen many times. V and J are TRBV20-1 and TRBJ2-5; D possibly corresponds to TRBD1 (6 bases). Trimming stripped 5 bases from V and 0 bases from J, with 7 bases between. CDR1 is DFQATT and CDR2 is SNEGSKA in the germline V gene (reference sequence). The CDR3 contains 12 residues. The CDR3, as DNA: TGCAGTGCTGGACAGTACCAAGAGACCCAGTACTTC. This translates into CSAGQYQETQYF.

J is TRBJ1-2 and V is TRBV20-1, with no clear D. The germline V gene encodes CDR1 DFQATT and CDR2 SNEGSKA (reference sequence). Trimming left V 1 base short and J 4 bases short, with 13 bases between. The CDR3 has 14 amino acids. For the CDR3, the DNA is TGCAGTGCTAGAGGCTCTCCTCCGGGCTATGGCTACACCTTC. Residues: CSARGSPPGYGYTF.

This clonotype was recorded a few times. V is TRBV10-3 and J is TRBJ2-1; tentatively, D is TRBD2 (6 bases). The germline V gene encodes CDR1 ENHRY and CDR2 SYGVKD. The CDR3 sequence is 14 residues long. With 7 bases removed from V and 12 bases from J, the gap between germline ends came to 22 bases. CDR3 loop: CAIKINRDSSGQFF. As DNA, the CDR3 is TGTGCCATCAAGATTAACCGGGACTCATCGGGGCAGTTCTTC.

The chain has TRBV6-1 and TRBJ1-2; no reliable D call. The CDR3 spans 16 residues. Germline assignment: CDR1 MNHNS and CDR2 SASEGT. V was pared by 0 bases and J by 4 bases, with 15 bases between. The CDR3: CASSEAQGSWGYGYTF. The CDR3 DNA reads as TGTGCCAGCAGTGAAGCACAAGGGTCCTGGGGCTATGGCTACACCTTC.

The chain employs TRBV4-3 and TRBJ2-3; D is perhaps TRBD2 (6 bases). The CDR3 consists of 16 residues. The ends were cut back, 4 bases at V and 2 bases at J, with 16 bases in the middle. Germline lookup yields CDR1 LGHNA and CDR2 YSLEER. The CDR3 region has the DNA TGCGCCAGCAGCCCCCTCGTGCGGGGTCACACAGATACGCAGTATTTT. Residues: CASSPLVRGHTDTQYF.

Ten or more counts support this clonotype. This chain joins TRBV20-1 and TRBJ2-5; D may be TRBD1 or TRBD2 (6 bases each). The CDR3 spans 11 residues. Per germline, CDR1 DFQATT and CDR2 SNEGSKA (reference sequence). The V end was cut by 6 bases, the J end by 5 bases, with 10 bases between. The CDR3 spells CSAGGWETQYF. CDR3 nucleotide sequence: TGCAGTGCGGGGGGCTGGGAGACCCAGTACTTC.

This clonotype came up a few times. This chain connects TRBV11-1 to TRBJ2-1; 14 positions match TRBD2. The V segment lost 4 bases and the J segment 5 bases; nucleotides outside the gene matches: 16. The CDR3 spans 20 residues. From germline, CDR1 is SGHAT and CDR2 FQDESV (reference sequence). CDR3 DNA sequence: TGTGCCAGCAGCTCCAGCCCCGGGACTAGCGGGGGCCAACGAGACAATGAGCAGTTCTTC. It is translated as CASSSSPGTSGGQRDNEQFF.

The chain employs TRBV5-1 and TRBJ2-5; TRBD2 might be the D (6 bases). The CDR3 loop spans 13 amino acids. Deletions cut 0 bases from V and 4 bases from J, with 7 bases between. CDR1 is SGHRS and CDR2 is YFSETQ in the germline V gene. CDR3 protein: CASSLDGRETQYF. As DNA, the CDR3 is TGCGCCAGCAGCTTGGACGGGAGAGAGACCCAGTACTTC.

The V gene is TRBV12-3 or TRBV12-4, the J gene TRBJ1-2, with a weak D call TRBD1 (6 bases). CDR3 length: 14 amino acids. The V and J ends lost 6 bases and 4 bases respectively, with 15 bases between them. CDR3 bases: TGTGCCAGCAGCCCCGGCAGGGGAGGCTATGGCTACACCTTC. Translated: CASSPGRGGYGYTF.

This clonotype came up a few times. CDR3 nucleotide sequence: TGCAGTGCTCTTGGGACAGGGGGAAGGGTTGGCTACACCTTC. Translated: CSALGTGGRVGYTF. The chain has TRBV20-1 and TRBJ1-2; 11 positions match TRBD1. The CDR3 is 14 amino acids. The V gene end was trimmed by 5 bases and the J gene end by 7 bases; junction bases not matched to a gene: 9. CDR1 DFQATT and CDR2 SNEGSKA come from the germline V gene (reference sequence).

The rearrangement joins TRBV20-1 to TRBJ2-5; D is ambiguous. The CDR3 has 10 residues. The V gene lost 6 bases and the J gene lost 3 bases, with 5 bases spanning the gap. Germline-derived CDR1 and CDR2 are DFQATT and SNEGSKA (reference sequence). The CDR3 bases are TGCAGTGCCCAGAAAGAGACCCAGTACTTC. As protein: CSAQKETQYF.

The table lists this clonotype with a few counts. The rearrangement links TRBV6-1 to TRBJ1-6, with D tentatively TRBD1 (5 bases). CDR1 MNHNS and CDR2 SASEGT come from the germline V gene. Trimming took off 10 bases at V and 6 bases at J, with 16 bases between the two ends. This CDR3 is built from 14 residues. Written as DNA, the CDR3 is TGTGCCACCTGCTCGTCGGGGGGTAATTCACCCCTCCACTTT. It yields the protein CATCSSGGNSPLHF.

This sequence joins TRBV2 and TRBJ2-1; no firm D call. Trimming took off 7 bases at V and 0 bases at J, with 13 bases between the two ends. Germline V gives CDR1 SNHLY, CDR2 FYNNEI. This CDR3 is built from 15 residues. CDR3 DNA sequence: TGTGCCAGCATCAGAGAGCAGACCTCCTACAATGAGCAGTTCTTC. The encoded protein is CASIREQTSYNEQFF. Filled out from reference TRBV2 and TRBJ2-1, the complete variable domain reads EPEVTQTPSHQVTQMGQEVILRCVPISNHLYFYWYRQILGQKVEFLVSFYNNEISEKSEIFDDQFSVERPDGSNFTLKIRSTKLEDSAMYFCASIREQTSYNEQFFGPGTRLTVL.

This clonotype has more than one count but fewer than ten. In DNA form, the CDR3 reads TGTGCCAGCAGTAATGACAGGTACGAGCAGTACTTC. Protein: CASSNDRYEQYF. V is TRBV12-3 or TRBV12-4 and J is TRBJ2-7; perhaps TRBD1 as D (6 bases). This CDR3 contains 12 residues. V was shortened by 5 bases and J by 4 bases, with 9 bases between the two germline ends.

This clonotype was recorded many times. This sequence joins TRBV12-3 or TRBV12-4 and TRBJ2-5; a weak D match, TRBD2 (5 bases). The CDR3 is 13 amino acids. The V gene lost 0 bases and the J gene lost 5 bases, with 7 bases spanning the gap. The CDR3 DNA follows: TGTGCCAGCAGTTTAGCGGAGGAGGAGACCCAGTACTTC. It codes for CASSLAEEETQYF.

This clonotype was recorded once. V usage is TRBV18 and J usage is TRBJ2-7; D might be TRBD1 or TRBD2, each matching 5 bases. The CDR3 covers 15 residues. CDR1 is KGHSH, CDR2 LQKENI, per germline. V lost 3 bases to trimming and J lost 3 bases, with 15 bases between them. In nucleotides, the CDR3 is TGTGCCAGCTCACCGGCGGGTAGGGACGGCTACGAGCAGTACTTC. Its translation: CASSPAGRDGYEQYF.

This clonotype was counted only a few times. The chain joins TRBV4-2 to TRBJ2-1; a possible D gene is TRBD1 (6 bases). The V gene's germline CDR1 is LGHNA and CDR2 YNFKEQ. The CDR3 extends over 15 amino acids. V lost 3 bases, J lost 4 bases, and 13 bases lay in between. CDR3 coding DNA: TGTGCCAGCAGCCATAGTCTAGGGGGTTACAATGAGCAGTTCTTC. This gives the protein CASSHSLGGYNEQFF.

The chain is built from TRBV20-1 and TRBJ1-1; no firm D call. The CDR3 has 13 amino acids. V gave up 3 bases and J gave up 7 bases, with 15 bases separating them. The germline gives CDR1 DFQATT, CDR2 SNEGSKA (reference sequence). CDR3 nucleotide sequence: TGCAGTGCTAGGTCAGGCCAGCTAAGTGAAGCTTTCTTT. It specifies CSARSGQLSEAFF.